These 11 T cell receptor beta chains were all obtained from the same sample, sequenced in a study of blood T cell repertoires in COVID-19. The data were produced by immunoSEQ multiplex PCR, yet TCRdb's version contains in-frame clones alone and is incomplete. The sample includes about 220,000 clones, about 90% of them seen just once. Sample: PBMCs or T cells enriched from blood (not recorded which). These TCRs come from a woman between 50 and 59 years old with acute COVID-19.

This clone was detected a few times. The CDR3 reads CASEGVGSNQPQHF. CDR3 in DNA: TGTGCCAGTGAGGGGGTGGGTTCAAATCAGCCCCAGCATTTT. This chain uses TRBV19 with TRBJ1-5, with D maybe TRBD1 (6 bases). V was shortened by 8 bases and J by 4 bases, with 15 bases between the two germline ends. The CDR3 consists of 14 residues. Germline V gives CDR1 LNHDA, CDR2 SQIVND (reference sequence).

The chain is built from TRBV6-5 and TRBJ1-4; perhaps TRBD1 as D (5 bases). Germline-derived CDR1 and CDR2 are MNHEY and SVGAGI. The V end was cut by 7 bases, the J end by 6 bases, with 12 bases between. This CDR3 has 13 amino acids. CDR3 sequence (DNA): TGTGCCAGCACCCCTCGACAGTATGAAAAACTGTTTTTT. It specifies CASTPRQYEKLFF.

The chain is built from TRBV7-2 and TRBJ2-1; TRBD2 is a possible D gene (6 bases). Per the germline V gene, CDR1 is SGHTA and CDR2 is FQGNSA. V was trimmed by 4 bases and J by 0 bases, leaving 13 bases between them. This CDR3 has 16 amino acids. CDR3 bases: TGTGCCAGCAGCTGGAGCGGGTCTCCCTCCTACAATGAGCAGTTCTTC. Its protein is CASSWSGSPSYNEQFF.

The rearrangement joins TRBV6-5 to TRBJ2-7, with 9 bases that match TRBD2. Trimming took 6 bases from V and 2 from J; bases not matched to a gene: 5. The CDR3 is 14 amino acids. Germline CDR1 MNHEY, CDR2 SVGAGI. In DNA form, the CDR3 reads TGTGCCAGCAGATGGACTAGCGCAGCCTACGAGCAGTACTTC. Its protein is CASRWTSAAYEQYF.

The chain couples TRBV11-2 to TRBJ2-2; D might be TRBD2 (5 bases). The CDR3 loop spans 16 amino acids. Trimming shortened V by 0 bases and J by 4 bases, and 12 bases separated the two germline ends. Germline V gene lookup returns CDR1 SGHAT and CDR2 FQNNGV. The CDR3, as DNA: TGTGCCAGCAGCTTAGATCGTGGACTCCGCACCGGGGAGCTGTTTTTT. It yields the protein CASSLDRGLRTGELFF.

The chain links TRBV7-2 to TRBJ1-1; possibly TRBD1 for D (6 bases). This CDR3 comprises 14 residues. Germline V CDR1 and CDR2: SGHTA, FQGNSA. Between the trimmed V and J ends, which lost 5 bases and 3 bases, there was a span of 13 bases. The DNA for the CDR3 is TGTGCCAGCAGCCCTACAGGGAGGGACACTGAAGCTTTCTTT. It encodes CASSPTGRDTEAFF.

The V call is TRBV29-1, the J call TRBJ2-1, with 7 bases aligning to TRBD2. V was pared by 7 bases and J by 9 bases, with 18 bases of the junction left unmatched. The CDR3 spans 15 residues. Germline-derived CDR1 and CDR2 are SQVTM and ANQGSEA. The CDR3 DNA reads TGCAGCGCTACTAAGTTGACTAGCCCTGCGGGTGAGCAGTTCTTC. Encoded protein: CSATKLTSPAGEQFF.

Here the CDR3 DNA reads TGTGCCAGCAGCGCAACTACTAGCGGGAGACAATATACGCAGTATTTT. Translated: CASSATTSGRQYTQYF. The V gene is TRBV3-1 (or the pseudogene TRBV3-2), the J gene TRBJ2-3, with TRBD2 matching over 11 bases. The junction had 11 bases not matched to a gene; V was cut back by 5 bases and J by 7 bases. Germline loops: CDR1 LGHDT, CDR2 YNNKEL (reference sequence). There are 16 residues in the CDR3.

The chain employs TRBV19 and TRBJ2-1, with D tentatively TRBD2 (6 bases). Germline lookup yields CDR1 LNHDA and CDR2 SQIVND (reference sequence). The CDR3 extends over 13 amino acids. V lost 5 bases and J 4 bases, leaving 9 bases between the germline ends. CDR3 nucleotides: TGTGCCAGTAGTTATAGCGGTTACAATGAGCAGTTCTTC. It encodes CASSYSGYNEQFF. Full variable domain (rest looked up from reference TRBV19 and TRBJ2-1): DGGITQSPKYLFRKEGQNVTLSCEQNLNHDAMYWYRQDPGQGLRLIYYSQIVNDFQKGDIAEGYSVSREKKESFPLTVTSAQKNPTAFYLCASSYSGYNEQFFGPGTRLTVL.

The chain combines TRBV5-8 with TRBJ2-1; TRBD2 agrees at 11 bases. With V trimmed by 5 bases and J by 5 bases, 3 bases remained unmatched. CDR1 is SGHTS, CDR2 YDEGEE, per germline. The CDR3 has 14 amino acids. CDR3 amino acids: CASRGLAAHNEQFF. DNA for the CDR3: TGTGCCAGCAGGGGACTAGCGGCACACAATGAGCAGTTCTTC.

This clone was seen a handful of times. The chain carries TRBV4-3 and TRBJ2-2, with 8 bases identical to TRBD1. The CDR3 has 15 residues. After removal of 2 bases from V and 4 bases from J, the junction contained 3 bases not matched to a gene. The V gene's germline CDR1 is LGHNA and CDR2 YSLEER. Here the CDR3 DNA reads TGCGCCAGCAGCCAAACGGACAGGGCCACCGGGGAGCTGTTTTTT. It translates to CASSQTDRATGELFF.